Each of the 4 T cell receptor beta chains below was sequenced from the same sample in a study of monozygotic twins with inflammatory bowel disease. From the 5' RACE reads, TCRdb lists one entry per CDR3 protein and no DNA. With approximately 390,000 distinct CDR3 sequences in the sample, the ten largest clones hold 2% to 2.5%. Sequenced input: blood. The receptor source for this set is a human donor with ulcerative colitis or Crohn's disease, or a healthy co-twin of an affected twin (not recorded which).

CDR3 protein: CASSLGGLGGNEQFF. The V call is TRBV7-3, the J call TRBJ2-1; lacking DNA, the TRBD2 call made by TCRdb goes unchecked. This CDR3 is built from 15 residues. CDR1 is SGHTA, CDR2 FQGTGA, per germline. Together with reference TRBV7-3 and TRBJ2-1, the CDR3 gives the full variable domain: GAGVSQTPSNKVTEKGKYVELRCDPISGHTALYWYRQSLGQGPEFLIYFQGTGAADDSGLPNDRFFAVRPEGSVSTLKIQRTERGDSAVYLCASSLGGLGGNEQFFGPGTRLTVL.

The rearrangement uses TRBV7-9 and TRBJ2-3; the D call of TRBD2 rests on TCRdb alone, since no DNA is present to check it. The CDR3 totals 17 residues. Germline CDR1 reads SEHNR; CDR2 reads FQNEAQ (reference sequence). CDR3 sequence: CASSLGVGSSPTDTQYF.

The chain joins TRBV28 to TRBJ2-7. The CDR3 extends over 15 amino acids. Germline CDR1 is MDHEN and CDR2 is SYDVKM. This CDR3 reads CASSIRTGSPYEQYF.

The V and J genes are TRBV24-1 and TRBJ1-5; lacking DNA, the TRBD1 call made by TCRdb goes unchecked. The CDR3 totals 15 residues. From germline, CDR1 is KGHDR and CDR2 SFDVKD. CDR3 protein: CATSAGQYSNQPQHF.